Sequencing of this T cell receptor (beta chain) was carried out in a study of blood T cell repertoires in COVID-19. In the study overall: Donors in the United States, Italy and Spain gave samples during acute or convalescent COVID-19.

TCRdb's table, derived via immunoSEQ multiplex PCR, lists solely in-frame clones and lacks some. The repertoire holds a few hundred thousand clones, with 86% as singletons. This CDR3 contains 15 residues. With V trimmed by 1 base and J by 9 bases, 5 bases remained unmatched. From germline, CDR1 is KGHSH and CDR2 LQKENI. The TCR sequence derives from a man aged 25 to 45 who had recovered from COVID-19. Input material: peripheral blood. The chain couples TRBV18 to TRBJ2-1; 11 nucleotides line up with TRBD2. The CDR3 DNA sequence: TGTGCCAGCTCACCACTCGGGACTAGCGGTCGTGAGCAGTTCTTC. Protein product: CASSPLGTSGREQFF. Based on the CDR3 plus reference TRBV18 and TRBJ2-1, the full variable domain is NAGVMQNPRHLVRRRGQEARLRCSPMKGHSHVYWYRQLPEEGLKFMVYLQKENIIDESGMPKERFSAEFPKEGPSILRIQQVVRGDSAAYFCASSPLGTSGREQFFGPGTRLTVL.